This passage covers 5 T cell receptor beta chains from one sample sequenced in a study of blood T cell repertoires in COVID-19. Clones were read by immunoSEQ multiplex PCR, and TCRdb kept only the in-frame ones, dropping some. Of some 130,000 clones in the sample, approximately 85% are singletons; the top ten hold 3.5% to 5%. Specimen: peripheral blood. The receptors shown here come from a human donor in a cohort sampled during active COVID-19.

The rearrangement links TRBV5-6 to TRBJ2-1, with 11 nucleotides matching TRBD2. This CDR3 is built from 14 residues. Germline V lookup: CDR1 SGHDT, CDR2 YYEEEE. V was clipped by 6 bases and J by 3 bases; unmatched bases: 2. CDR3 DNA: TGTGCCAGCACCCTAGCGGGAGGCTACAATGAGCAGTTCTTC. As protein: CASTLAGGYNEQFF.

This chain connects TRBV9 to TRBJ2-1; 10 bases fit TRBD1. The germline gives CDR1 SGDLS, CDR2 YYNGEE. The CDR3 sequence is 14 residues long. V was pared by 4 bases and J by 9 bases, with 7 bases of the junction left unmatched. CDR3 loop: CASSNRDRGLEQFF. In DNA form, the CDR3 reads TGTGCCAGCAGCAACCGGGACAGGGGTCTTGAGCAGTTCTTC.

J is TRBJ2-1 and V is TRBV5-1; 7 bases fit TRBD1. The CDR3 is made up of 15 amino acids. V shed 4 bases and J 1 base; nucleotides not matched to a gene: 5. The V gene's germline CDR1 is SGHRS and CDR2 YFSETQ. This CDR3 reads CASSSDRASYNEQFF. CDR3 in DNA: TGCGCCAGCAGCAGTGACAGGGCTTCCTACAATGAGCAGTTCTTC.

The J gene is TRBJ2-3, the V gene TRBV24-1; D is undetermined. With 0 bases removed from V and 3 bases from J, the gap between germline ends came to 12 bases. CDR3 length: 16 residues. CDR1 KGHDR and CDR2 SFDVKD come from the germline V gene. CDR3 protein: CATSDLRLTGTDTQYF. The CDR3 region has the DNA TGTGCCACCAGTGATTTGCGGCTGACTGGGACAGATACGCAGTATTTT.

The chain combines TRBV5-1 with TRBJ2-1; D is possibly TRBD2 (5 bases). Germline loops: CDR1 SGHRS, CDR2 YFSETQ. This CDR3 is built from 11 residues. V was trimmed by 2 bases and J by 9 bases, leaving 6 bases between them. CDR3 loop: CASSFRGEQFF. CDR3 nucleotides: TGCGCCAGCAGCTTCCGGGGTGAGCAGTTCTTC.